This T cell receptor (beta chain) was sequenced in a study of Ad26.COV2.S vaccination and SARS-CoV-2 variants. Study-wide background: The COV1001 Ad26.COV2.S trial arm included the donor.

V gave up 1 base and J gave up 4 bases, with 15 bases separating them. From germline, CDR1 is KGHSH and CDR2 LQKENI. The CDR3 has 16 residues. Described treatment: about 20 received Ad26.COV2.S at low or high dose, single or two shots; about 5 received placebo; per-sample allocation not given. Sampling took place 63 days after the first vaccine or placebo injection. A Boston donor was an adult aged 18-55 years. Findings and limits, study-wide: Marked by substantial breadth, spike-specific CD8+ and CD4+ T cell responses were reportedly seen after vaccination.

To note about this clone: Its antigen remains unknown.

This table comes from immunoSEQ multiplex PCR, and its TCRdb copy is limited to in-frame clones, with some not included. Among fewer than 400,000 clones, about 82% were seen once, and the ten largest hold roughly 2.1%. Sequencing used peripheral blood, obtained in a trial of Ad26.COV2.S vaccine versus placebo. The TCR originated in a person aged 18-65 years who received the Ad26.COV2.S COVID-19 vaccine or a placebo. The chain employs TRBV18 and TRBJ2-3; the D gene is possibly TRBD2 (6 bases). The CDR3 is CASSPREAPGADTQYF. In DNA, the CDR3 is TGTGCCAGCTCACCACGGGAGGCGCCGGGGGCAGATACGCAGTATTTT. The whole variable domain, filled in from reference TRBV18 and TRBJ2-3, reads NAGVMQNPRHLVRRRGQEARLRCSPMKGHSHVYWYRQLPEEGLKFMVYLQKENIIDESGMPKERFSAEFPKEGPSILRIQQVVRGDSAAYFCASSPREAPGADTQYFGPGTRLTVL.